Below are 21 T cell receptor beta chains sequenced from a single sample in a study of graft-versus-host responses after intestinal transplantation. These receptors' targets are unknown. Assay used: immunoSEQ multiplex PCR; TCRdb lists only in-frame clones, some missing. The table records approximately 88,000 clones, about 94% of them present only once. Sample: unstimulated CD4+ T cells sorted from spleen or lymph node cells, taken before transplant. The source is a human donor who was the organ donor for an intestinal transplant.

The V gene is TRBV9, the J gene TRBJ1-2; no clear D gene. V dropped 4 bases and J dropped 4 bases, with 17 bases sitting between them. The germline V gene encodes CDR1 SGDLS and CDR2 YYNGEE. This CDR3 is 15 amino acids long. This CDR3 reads CASSLPSEQSYGYTF. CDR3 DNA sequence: TGTGCCAGCAGCCTCCCCTCGGAACAGAGCTATGGCTACACCTTC.

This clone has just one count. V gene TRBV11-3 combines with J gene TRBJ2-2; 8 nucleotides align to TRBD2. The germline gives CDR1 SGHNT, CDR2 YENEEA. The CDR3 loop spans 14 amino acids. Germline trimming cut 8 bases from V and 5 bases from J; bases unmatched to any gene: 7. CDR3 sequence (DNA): TGTGCCAGCTCGATCGGGGGGGGGACCGGGGAGCTGTTTTTT. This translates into CASSIGGGTGELFF.

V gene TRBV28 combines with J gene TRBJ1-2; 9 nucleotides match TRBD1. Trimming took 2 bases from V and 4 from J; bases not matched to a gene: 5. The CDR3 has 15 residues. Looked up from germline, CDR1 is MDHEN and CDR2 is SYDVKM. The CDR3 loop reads CASSLEGTGSYGYTF. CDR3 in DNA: TGTGCCAGCAGTTTAGAAGGGACAGGGTCCTATGGCTACACCTTC.

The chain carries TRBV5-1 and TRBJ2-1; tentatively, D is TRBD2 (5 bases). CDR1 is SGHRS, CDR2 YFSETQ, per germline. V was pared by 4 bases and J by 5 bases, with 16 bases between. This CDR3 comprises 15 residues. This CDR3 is CASSTIHSGNNEQFF. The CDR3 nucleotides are TGCGCCAGCAGCACCATTCACTCGGGAAACAATGAGCAGTTCTTC.

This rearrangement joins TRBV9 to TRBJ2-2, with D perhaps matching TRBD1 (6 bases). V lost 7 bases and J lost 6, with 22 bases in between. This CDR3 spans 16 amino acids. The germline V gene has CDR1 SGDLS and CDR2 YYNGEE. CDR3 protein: CASGHGQLRRSGELFF. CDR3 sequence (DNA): TGTGCCAGCGGACACGGACAGCTACGCCGTTCCGGGGAGCTGTTTTTT.

The CDR3 DNA reads as TGTGCCAGCAGTTTCACTAGAACTGCACAGGGCCGCAAAAACATTCAGTACTTC. As protein: CASSFTRTAQGRKNIQYF. V usage is TRBV27 and J usage is TRBJ2-4, with a possible D match to TRBD1 (6 bases). Trimming left V 3 bases short and J 3 bases short, with 21 bases between. CDR1 and CDR2 from the germline V gene are MNHEY and SMNVEV (reference sequence). The CDR3 extends over 18 amino acids.

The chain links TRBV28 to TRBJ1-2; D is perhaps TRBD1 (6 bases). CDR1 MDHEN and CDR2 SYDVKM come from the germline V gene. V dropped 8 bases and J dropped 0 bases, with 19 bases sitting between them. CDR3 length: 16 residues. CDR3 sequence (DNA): TGTGCCAGCCTTCCCCTGGGGGCCGGGACTAACTATGGCTACACCTTC. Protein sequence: CASLPLGAGTNYGYTF.

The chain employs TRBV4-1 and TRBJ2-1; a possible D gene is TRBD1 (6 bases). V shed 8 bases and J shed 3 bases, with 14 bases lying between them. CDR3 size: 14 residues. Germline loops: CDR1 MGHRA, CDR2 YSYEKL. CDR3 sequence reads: CASGRDTGYNEQFF. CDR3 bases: TGCGCCAGCGGACGGGACACCGGCTACAATGAGCAGTTCTTC.

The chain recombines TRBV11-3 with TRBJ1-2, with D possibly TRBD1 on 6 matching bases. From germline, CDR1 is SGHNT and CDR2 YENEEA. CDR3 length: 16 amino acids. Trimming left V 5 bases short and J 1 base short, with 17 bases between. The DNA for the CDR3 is TGTGCCAGCAGCCCTCATACGGACAGACTTAACTATGGCTACACCTTC. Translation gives CASSPHTDRLNYGYTF.

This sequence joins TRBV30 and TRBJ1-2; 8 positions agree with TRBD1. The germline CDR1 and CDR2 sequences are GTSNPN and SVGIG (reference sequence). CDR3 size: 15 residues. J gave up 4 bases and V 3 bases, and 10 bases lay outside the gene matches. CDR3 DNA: TGTGCCTGGAGCCGGGGACAGGATCTTATCTATGGCTACACCTTC. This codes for CAWSRGQDLIYGYTF.

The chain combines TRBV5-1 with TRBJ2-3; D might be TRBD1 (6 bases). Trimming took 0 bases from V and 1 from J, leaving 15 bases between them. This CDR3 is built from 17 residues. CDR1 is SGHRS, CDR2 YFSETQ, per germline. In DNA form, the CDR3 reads TGCGCCAGCAGCTTGGAGGCCCTAGGGGGTGGCACAGATACGCAGTATTTT. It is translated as CASSLEALGGGTDTQYF.

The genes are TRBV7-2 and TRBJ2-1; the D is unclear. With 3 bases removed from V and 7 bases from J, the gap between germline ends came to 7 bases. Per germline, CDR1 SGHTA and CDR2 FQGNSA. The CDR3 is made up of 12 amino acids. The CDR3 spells CASSLLNNEQFF. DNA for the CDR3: TGTGCCAGCAGCTTGCTGAATAATGAGCAGTTCTTC.

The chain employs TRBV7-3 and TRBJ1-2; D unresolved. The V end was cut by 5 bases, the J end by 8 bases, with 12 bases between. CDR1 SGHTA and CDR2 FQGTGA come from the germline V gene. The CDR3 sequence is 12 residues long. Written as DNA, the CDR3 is TGTGCCAGCAGCCCGGATTTTCGAGGCTACACCTTC. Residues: CASSPDFRGYTF.

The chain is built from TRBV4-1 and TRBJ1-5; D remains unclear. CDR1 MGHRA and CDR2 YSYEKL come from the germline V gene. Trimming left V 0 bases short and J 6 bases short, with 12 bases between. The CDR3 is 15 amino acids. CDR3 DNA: TGCGCCAGCAGCCAAGAGACCGCCATACGTCAGCCCCAGCATTTT. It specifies CASSQETAIRQPQHF.

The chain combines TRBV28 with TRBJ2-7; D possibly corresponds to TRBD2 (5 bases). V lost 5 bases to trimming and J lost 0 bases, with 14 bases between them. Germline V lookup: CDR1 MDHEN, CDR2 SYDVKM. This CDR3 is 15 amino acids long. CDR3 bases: TGTGCCAGCAGTCGCGGGTCACTTTTCTCCTACGAGCAGTACTTC. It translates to CASSRGSLFSYEQYF. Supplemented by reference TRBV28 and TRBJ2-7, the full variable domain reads DVKVTQSSRYLVKRTGEKVFLECVQDMDHENMFWYRQDPGLGLRLIYFSYDVKMKEKGDIPEGYSVSREKKERFSLILESASTNQTSMYLCASSRGSLFSYEQYFGPGTRLTVT.

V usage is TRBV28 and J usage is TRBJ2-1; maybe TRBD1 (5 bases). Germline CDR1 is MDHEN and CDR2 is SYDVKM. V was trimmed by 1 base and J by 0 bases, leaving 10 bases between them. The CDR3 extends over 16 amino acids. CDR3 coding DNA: TGTGCCAGCAGTTTATCGGCAGGGTTCTCCTACAATGAGCAGTTCTTC. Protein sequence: CASSLSAGFSYNEQFF.

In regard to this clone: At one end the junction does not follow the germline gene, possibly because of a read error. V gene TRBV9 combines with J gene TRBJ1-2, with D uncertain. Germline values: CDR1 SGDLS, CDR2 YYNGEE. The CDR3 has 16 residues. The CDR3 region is CASSPYPTDPIYGFTF. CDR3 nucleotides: TGTGCCAGCAGCCCTTACCCGACGGACCCCATCTATGGCTTCACCTTC.

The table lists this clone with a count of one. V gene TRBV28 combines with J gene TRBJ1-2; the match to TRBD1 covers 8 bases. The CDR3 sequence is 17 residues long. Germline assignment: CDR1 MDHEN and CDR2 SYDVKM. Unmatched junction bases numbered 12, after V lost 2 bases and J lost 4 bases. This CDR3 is CASSLGDRLTLFYGYTF. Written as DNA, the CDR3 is TGTGCCAGCAGTTTAGGGGACAGGTTGACCCTCTTCTATGGCTACACCTTC.

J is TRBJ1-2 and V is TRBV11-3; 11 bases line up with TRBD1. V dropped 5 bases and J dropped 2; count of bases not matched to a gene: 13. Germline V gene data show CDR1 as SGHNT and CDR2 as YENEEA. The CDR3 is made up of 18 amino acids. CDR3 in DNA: TGTGCCAGCAGCCAGGGACAGGGGGTTTCGTTTACGAACTATGGCTACACCTTC. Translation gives CASSQGQGVSFTNYGYTF.

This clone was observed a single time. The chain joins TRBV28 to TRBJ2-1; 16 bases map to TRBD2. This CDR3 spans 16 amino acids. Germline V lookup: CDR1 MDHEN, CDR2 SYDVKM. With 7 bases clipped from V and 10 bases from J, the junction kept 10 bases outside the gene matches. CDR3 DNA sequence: TGTGCCAGCACCGGGACTAGCGGGGGGGCAGCTGGCGAGCAGTTCTTC. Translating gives CASTGTSGGAAGEQFF.

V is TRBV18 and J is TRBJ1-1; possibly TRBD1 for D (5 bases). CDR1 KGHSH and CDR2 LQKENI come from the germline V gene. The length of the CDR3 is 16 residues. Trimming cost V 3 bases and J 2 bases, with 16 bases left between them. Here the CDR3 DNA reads TGTGCCAGCTCACCGCCCGGGACGGAACTAAACACTGAAGCTTTCTTT. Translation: CASSPPGTELNTEAFF.